This T cell receptor (beta chain) was profiled in a study of blood T cell repertoires in COVID-19 (dated by TCRdb to about 2020). Study-level background: The collaborator samples originated in the United States, Italy and Spain and spanned the acute and convalescent phases of COVID-19. The material from the prospective study consisted of cDNA or gDNA derived from T cells, B-cell-depleted T cells, or PBMCs. The samples were drawn from two sources: the first 160 participants of the ongoing ImmuneRACE study, and fewer than 1,500 subjects contributed by 6 global collaborators. The dataset comprised deeply sampled blood TCRbeta repertoires from subjects exposed to, actively infected with, or recovered from COVID-19. Nearly every sample came with metadata listing a de-identified subject ID, COVID-19 status, age in years and sex. Where HLA class I and class II types were available, the types were taken from metadata supplied by the sample provider, not from assay-based typing. The repertoires were made available in a free public database intended to serve as a resource for research on the immune response to SARS-CoV-2.

CDR1 LGHNA and CDR2 YNFKEQ are derived from the germline V gene. The CDR3 has 19 amino acids, counting the end cysteine and phenylalanine. The entry retains the CDR3 DNA only, 57 bases that are in frame from base 1. V sheds 1 base and J sheds 0 bases, leaving 18 bases between their ends. In its sample, this clone was seen many times. Its antigen target is currently unknown. Per-base quality was not reported, and no clone a single base away is much larger than it. What the study reported, not specific to this receptor: Clinical and demographic metadata were provided uncurated, with the amount varying by source and participant.

Participants in the prospective study were aged roughly 18 to 95 years, lived in about two dozen United States geographic areas, and enrolled through a virtual design. Cohort assignment in the prospective study relied on participant-reported clinical history from a screening survey and a study questionnaire. In the prospective study, whole blood, serum and a nasopharyngeal or oropharyngeal swab were collected from each participant by mobile phlebotomists. Over a roughly two-month period, participants in the prospective study had the option of providing additional blood draws and questionnaires. Blood samples from the prospective study were shipped frozen or at room temperature prior to DNA extraction. The immunoSEQ Assay, a bias-controlled multiplex PCR, was used to amplify TCRbeta CDR3 regions from genomic DNA. As for how the authors treated the data: Within the assay, amplification of reference gene primers was used to estimate how many nucleated cells each sample contained. To quantify the absolute abundance of each unique TCRbeta CDR3 rearrangement, sequence reads were collapsed and filtered. Productive Simpson clonality was computed per sample as the square root of Simpson's diversity index over productive rearrangements. Not all clones reach the TCRdb copy of this immuneACCESS table, which keeps in-frame sequences only. Checked studies attribute under half of the gap to unresolved V genes and leave the rest unexplained. The V and J calls and clone size come from that table; D and trimming were worked out from the DNA. In all, the sample holds about 180,000 clones, and about 84% of those were seen once. In total, the top ten clones hold roughly 5% of the sample.

The chain uses TRBV4-2 and TRBJ1-4; the D gene is perhaps TRBD1, on 5 matching bases. The source is a woman aged 40 to 50 with acute COVID-19. Sequencing was done on a sample of PBMCs or T cells enriched from blood (not recorded which). The DNA sequence follows: TGTGCCAGCAGCCAAGTGACAGTTACCCCCCGCGCAACTAATGAAAAACTGTTTTTT. Translated, it gives CASSQVTVTPRATNEKLFF.